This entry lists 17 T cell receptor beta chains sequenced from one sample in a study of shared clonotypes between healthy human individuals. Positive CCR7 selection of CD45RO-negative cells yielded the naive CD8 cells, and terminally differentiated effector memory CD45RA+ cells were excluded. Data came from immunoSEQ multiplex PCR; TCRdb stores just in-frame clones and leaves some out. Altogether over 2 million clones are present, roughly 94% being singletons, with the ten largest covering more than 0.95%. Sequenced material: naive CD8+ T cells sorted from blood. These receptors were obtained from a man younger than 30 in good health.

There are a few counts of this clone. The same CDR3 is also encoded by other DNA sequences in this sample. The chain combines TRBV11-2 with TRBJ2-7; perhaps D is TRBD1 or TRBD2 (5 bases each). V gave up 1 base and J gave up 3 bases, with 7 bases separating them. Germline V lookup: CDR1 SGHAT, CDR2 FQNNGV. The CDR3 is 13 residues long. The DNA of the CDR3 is TGTGCCAGCAGCTTAGGAGGGGACTACGAGCAGTACTTC. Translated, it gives CASSLGGDYEQYF.

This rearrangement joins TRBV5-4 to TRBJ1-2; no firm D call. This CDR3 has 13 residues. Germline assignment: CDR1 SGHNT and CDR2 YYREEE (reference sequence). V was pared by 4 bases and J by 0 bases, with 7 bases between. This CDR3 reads CASSMAANYGYTF. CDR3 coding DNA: TGTGCCAGCAGCATGGCGGCTAACTATGGCTACACCTTC.

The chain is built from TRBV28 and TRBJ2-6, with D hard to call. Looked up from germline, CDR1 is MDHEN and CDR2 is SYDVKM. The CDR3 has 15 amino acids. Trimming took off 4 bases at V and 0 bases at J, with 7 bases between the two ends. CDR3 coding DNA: TGTGCCAGCAGTTACACACGCTCTGGGGCCAACGTCCTGACTTTC. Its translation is CASSYTRSGANVLTF.

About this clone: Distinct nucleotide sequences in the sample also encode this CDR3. CDR3 in DNA: TGTGCCAGCAGCTTGGGTACTACCTACGAGCAGTACTTC. It codes for CASSLGTTYEQYF. V gene TRBV5-6 combines with J gene TRBJ2-7; D is ambiguous. V shed 0 bases and J shed 2 bases, with 6 bases lying between them. From germline, CDR1 is SGHDT and CDR2 YYEEEE. The CDR3 covers 13 residues. Full variable domain (remainder filled in from reference TRBV5-6 and TRBJ2-7): DAGVTQSPTHLIKTRGQQVTLRCSPKSGHDTVSWYQQALGQGPQFIFQYYEEEERQRGNFPDRFSGHQFPNYSSELNVNALLLGDSALYLCASSLGTTYEQYFGPGTRLTVT.

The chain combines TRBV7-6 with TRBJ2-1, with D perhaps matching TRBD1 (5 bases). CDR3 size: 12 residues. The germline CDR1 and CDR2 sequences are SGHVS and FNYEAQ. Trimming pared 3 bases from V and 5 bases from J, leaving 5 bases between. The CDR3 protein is CASSFRDNEQFF. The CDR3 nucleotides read TGTGCCAGCAGCTTCAGGGACAATGAGCAGTTCTTC.

This CDR3 is CASSQGRQGVRGGYTF. For the CDR3, the DNA is TGCGCCAGCAGCCAGGGCCGACAGGGGGTTCGTGGCGGCTACACCTTC. V is TRBV4-1 and J is TRBJ1-2, with 9 nucleotides matching TRBD1. Germline V lookup: CDR1 MGHRA, CDR2 YSYEKL. J lost 8 bases, V lost 3 bases, and 13 bases had no gene match. The CDR3 consists of 16 residues.

The CDR3: CASSQEEGAGEQFF. The CDR3 DNA follows: TGCGCCAGCAGCCAAGAAGAGGGGGCAGGTGAGCAGTTCTTC. The rearrangement uses TRBV4-3 and TRBJ2-1; 7 positions agree with TRBD1. The CDR3 sequence is 14 residues long. Germline CDR1 is LGHNA and CDR2 is YSLEER. The trim removed 0 bases at V and 9 bases at J, leaving 5 bases unmatched.

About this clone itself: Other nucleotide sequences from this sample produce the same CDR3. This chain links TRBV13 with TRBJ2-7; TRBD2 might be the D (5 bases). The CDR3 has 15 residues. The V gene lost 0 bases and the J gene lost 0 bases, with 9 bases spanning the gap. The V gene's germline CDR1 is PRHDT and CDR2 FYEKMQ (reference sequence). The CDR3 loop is CASSLGGGGSYEQYF. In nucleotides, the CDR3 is TGTGCCAGCAGCTTAGGCGGCGGAGGCTCCTACGAGCAGTACTTC.

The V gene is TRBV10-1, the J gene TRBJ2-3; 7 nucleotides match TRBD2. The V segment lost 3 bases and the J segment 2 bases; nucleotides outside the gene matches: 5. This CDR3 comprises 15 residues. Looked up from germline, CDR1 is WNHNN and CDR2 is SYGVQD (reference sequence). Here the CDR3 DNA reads TGCGCCAGCAGTGATGGGGCGGGAGCCACAGATACGCAGTATTTT. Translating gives CASSDGAGATDTQYF.

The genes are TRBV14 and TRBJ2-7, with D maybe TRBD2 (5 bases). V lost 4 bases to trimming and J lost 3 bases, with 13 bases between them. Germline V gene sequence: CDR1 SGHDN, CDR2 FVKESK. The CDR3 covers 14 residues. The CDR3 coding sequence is TGTGCCAGCAGCCTAGCGCAAAGTTTCTACGAGCAGTACTTC. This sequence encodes CASSLAQSFYEQYF.

The CDR3 nucleotides are TGTGCCAGCAGCCAAGATTGGGACAGTTACAATGAGCAGTTCTTC. It specifies CASSQDWDSYNEQFF. The genes are TRBV4-2 and TRBJ2-1; 7 nucleotides agree with TRBD1. With 0 bases clipped from V and 4 bases from J, the junction kept 3 bases outside the gene matches. The CDR3 is 15 residues long. The germline CDR1 and CDR2 sequences are LGHNA and YNFKEQ.

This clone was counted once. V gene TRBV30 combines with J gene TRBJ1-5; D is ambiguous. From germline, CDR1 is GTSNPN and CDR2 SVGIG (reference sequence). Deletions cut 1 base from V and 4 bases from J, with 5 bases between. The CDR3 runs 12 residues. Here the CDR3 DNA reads TGTGCCTGGAGTGGGCATAATCAGCCCCAGCATTTT. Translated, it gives CAWSGHNQPQHF.

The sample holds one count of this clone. The CDR3 DNA is TGCGCCAGCAGCCAAGATTTACTAGCGGGAGGGAATGAGCAGTTCTTC. Its translation is CASSQDLLAGGNEQFF. V gene TRBV4-3 combines with J gene TRBJ2-1; TRBD2 matches at 13 bases. The trim removed 0 bases at V and 7 bases at J, leaving 3 bases unmatched. Looked up from germline, CDR1 is LGHNA and CDR2 is YSLEER. The CDR3 is 16 residues long.

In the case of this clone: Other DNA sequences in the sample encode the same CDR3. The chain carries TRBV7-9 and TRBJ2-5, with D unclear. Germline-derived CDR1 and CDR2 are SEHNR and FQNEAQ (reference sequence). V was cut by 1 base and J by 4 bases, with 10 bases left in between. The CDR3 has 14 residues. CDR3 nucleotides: TGTGCCAGCAGCTTAGTTGGCGGCACAGAGACCCAGTACTTC. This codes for CASSLVGGTETQYF.

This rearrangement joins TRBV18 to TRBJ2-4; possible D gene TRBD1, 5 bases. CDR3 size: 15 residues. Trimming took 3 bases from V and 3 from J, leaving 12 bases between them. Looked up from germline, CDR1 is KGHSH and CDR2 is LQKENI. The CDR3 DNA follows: TGTGCCAGCTCACCGGGGCAGGGCTACAAAAACATTCAGTACTTC. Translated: CASSPGQGYKNIQYF.

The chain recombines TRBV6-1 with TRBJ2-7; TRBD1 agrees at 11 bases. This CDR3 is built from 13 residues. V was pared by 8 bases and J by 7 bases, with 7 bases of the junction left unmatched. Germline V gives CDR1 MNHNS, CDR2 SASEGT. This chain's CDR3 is CASGGTGGGEQYF. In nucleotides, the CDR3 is TGTGCCAGCGGCGGGACAGGGGGTGGAGAGCAGTACTTC.

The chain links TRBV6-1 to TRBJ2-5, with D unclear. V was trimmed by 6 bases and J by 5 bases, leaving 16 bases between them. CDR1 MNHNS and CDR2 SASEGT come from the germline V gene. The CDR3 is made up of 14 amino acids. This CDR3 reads CASSADPSTETQYF. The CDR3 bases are TGTGCCAGCAGCGCCGACCCGAGCACGGAGACCCAGTACTTC.